This passage covers 25 T cell receptor beta chains from one sample sequenced in a study of shared clonotypes between healthy human individuals. The protocol was immunoSEQ multiplex PCR, while the TCRdb copy is restricted to in-frame clones and leaves out a portion. The sample consists of millions of clones, over 85% of them appearing once. Naive CD8 cells, CD45RO-negative and positively selected for CCR7, excluded terminally differentiated effector memory CD45RA+ cells. Sequencing was carried out using naive CD8+ T cells sorted from blood. These receptors were collected from a man between 18 and 29 years old in good health.

The CDR3 region is CASARLADTDTQYF. The DNA for the CDR3 is TGTGCTAGTGCTCGACTAGCGGACACAGATACGCAGTATTTT. The V gene is TRBV12-5, the J gene TRBJ2-3; 9 nucleotides agree with TRBD2. Trimming cost V 7 bases and J 2 bases; bases outside gene matches: 4. The CDR3 consists of 14 residues. The germline gives CDR1 LGHNT, CDR2 FRNRAP.

CDR3 loop: CSAGPNEQFF. DNA for the CDR3: TGCAGCGCTGGCCCCAATGAGCAGTTCTTC. This rearrangement joins TRBV29-1 to TRBJ2-1; no firm D call. Looked up from germline, CDR1 is SQVTM and CDR2 is ANQGSEA. The V gene lost 7 bases and the J gene lost 6 bases, with 7 bases spanning the gap. The CDR3 is 10 amino acids.

This clone is a singleton in its sample. J is TRBJ1-6 and V is TRBV28; no clear D gene. Germline V gives CDR1 MDHEN, CDR2 SYDVKM. CDR3 length equals 17 residues. V gave up 1 base and J gave up 3 bases, with 13 bases separating them. CDR3 DNA sequence: TGTGCCAGCAGTTTATCCGCGGGCGAGAACTATAATTCACCCCTCCACTTT. Translated, it gives CASSLSAGENYNSPLHF.

This clone was found once. V gene TRBV14 combines with J gene TRBJ1-1; 7 bases line up with TRBD1. With 4 bases clipped from V and 4 bases from J, the junction kept 15 bases outside the gene matches. From germline, CDR1 is SGHDN and CDR2 FVKESK. The CDR3 has 17 residues. The DNA for the CDR3 is TGTGCCAGCAGCCCCGAAGAGCAGGGGGGGCTTAGCACTGAAGCTTTCTTT. This translates into CASSPEEQGGLSTEAFF.

The CDR3 protein is CASSFLRALGGGTDTQYF. CDR3 DNA sequence: TGTGCCAGCAGTTTTCTAAGGGCCCTAGGAGGGGGAACAGATACGCAGTATTTT. The gene calls are TRBV27 and TRBJ2-3, with D perhaps matching TRBD1 or TRBD2 (6 bases each). This CDR3 contains 18 residues. Germline V gene data show CDR1 as MNHEY and CDR2 as SMNVEV (reference sequence). Trimming left V 3 bases short and J 3 bases short, with 22 bases between.

In this sample, this clone turned up once. This chain uses TRBV7-9 with TRBJ1-4; 8 nucleotides match TRBD1. CDR1 is SEHNR and CDR2 is FQNEAQ in the germline V gene (reference sequence). CDR3 length: 16 amino acids. J gave up 10 bases and V 5 bases, and 15 bases lay outside the gene matches. The CDR3 DNA follows: TGTGCCAGCAGCCCACCTCTCAGGGGGCGGGAAGGAAAACTGTTTTTT. It translates to CASSPPLRGREGKLFF.

The V call is TRBV29-1, the J call TRBJ1-3; TRBD1 is a possible D gene (5 bases). The germline CDR1 and CDR2 sequences are SQVTM and ANQGSEA. The CDR3 is made up of 17 amino acids. V shed 7 bases and J shed 2 bases, with 24 bases lying between them. CDR3 in DNA: TGCAGCGCCCTCGGCCCCGTTCGGGGGGTTGCTGGAAACACCATATATTTT. It specifies CSALGPVRGVAGNTIYF.

V usage is TRBV27 and J usage is TRBJ2-7; D unclear. Germline values: CDR1 MNHEY, CDR2 SMNVEV (reference sequence). The length of the CDR3 is 14 residues. Trimming removed 4 bases at V and 6 bases at J, with 16 bases between. CDR3 DNA: TGTGCCAGCAGTTCGGTTGGAAACCTGTTCGAGCAGTACTTC. Translating gives CASSSVGNLFEQYF.

The CDR3 spells CASSPTKSFGGYTF. CDR3 coding DNA: TGTGCCAGCAGCCCCACCAAGTCTTTCGGTGGCTACACCTTC. V is TRBV14 and J is TRBJ1-2; D not resolved. The CDR3 length is 14 residues. The V gene lost 4 bases and the J gene lost 7 bases, with 16 bases spanning the gap. Germline values: CDR1 SGHDN, CDR2 FVKESK. Complete variable domain (other parts from reference TRBV14 and TRBJ1-2): EAGVTQFPSHSVIEKGQTVTLRCDPISGHDNLYWYRRVMGKEIKFLLHFVKESKQDESGMPNNRFLAERTGGTYSTLKVQPAELEDSGVYFCASSPTKSFGGYTFGSGTRLTVV.

The V gene is TRBV6-6, the J gene TRBJ2-4; 7 bases align to TRBD2. The CDR3 runs to 13 residues. CDR1 and CDR2 from the germline V gene are MNHNY and SVGAGI (reference sequence). J lost 10 bases, V lost 3 bases, and 6 bases had no gene match. In nucleotides, the CDR3 is TGTGCCAGCAGTTATAGTGGGGGGGATATTCAGTACTTC. It specifies CASSYSGGDIQYF.

The chain employs TRBV10-3 and TRBJ2-3; no clear D. CDR3 length: 13 amino acids. Trimming removed 10 bases from V and 6 bases from J, with 17 bases in between. In germline, CDR1 is ENHRY, CDR2 SYGVKD. For the CDR3, the DNA is TGTGCCACCAATGACGTTACCGGGGATACGCAGTATTTT. Protein: CATNDVTGDTQYF.

The chain uses TRBV19 and TRBJ1-5, with 8 bases lining up with TRBD1. This CDR3 spans 14 amino acids. The V and J ends lost 6 bases and 5 bases, in that order; junction bases with no gene match: 6. CDR1 is LNHDA, CDR2 SQIVND, per germline (reference sequence). The CDR3 is CASSPDRVDQPQHF. In DNA form, the CDR3 reads TGTGCCAGTAGCCCGGACAGGGTGGATCAGCCCCAGCATTTT.

The V call is TRBV5-4, the J call TRBJ2-2; D is unresolved. This CDR3 has 16 residues. The V gene's germline CDR1 is SGHNT and CDR2 YYREEE (reference sequence). Trimming left V 3 bases short and J 0 bases short, with 12 bases between. CDR3 sequence (DNA): TGTGCCAGCAGCTCCCTCGGTACTTCGAACACCGGGGAGCTGTTTTTT. Its translation is CASSSLGTSNTGELFF.

V usage is TRBV7-9 and J usage is TRBJ1-1; tentatively, D is TRBD1 (6 bases). CDR1 is SEHNR and CDR2 is FQNEAQ in the germline V gene (reference sequence). This CDR3 is 16 amino acids long. Trimming removed 2 bases from V and 2 bases from J, with 15 bases in between. The CDR3 loop reads CASSLTYSGANTEAFF. Here the CDR3 DNA reads TGTGCCAGCAGCTTAACATATTCAGGGGCTAACACTGAAGCTTTCTTT.

The chain has TRBV6-1 and TRBJ2-1; D unresolved. Germline values: CDR1 MNHNS, CDR2 SASEGT. V gave up 2 bases and J gave up 0 bases, with 8 bases separating them. CDR3 length: 15 amino acids. CDR3 coding DNA: TGTGCCAGCAGTGAATTATATAGCTCCTACAATGAGCAGTTCTTC. Amino acids: CASSELYSSYNEQFF.

The V call is TRBV7-9, the J call TRBJ2-5; TRBD2 aligns across 8 bases. Germline CDR1 is SEHNR and CDR2 is FQNEAQ (reference sequence). The trim removed 8 bases at V and 5 bases at J, leaving 16 bases unmatched. The CDR3 length is 16 residues. CDR3 amino acids: CASYWLAGPEGETQYF. Here the CDR3 DNA reads TGTGCCAGCTACTGGCTAGCGGGTCCTGAGGGGGAGACCCAGTACTTC. Complete variable domain (other parts from reference TRBV7-9 and TRBJ2-5): DTGVSQNPRHKITKRGQNVTFRCDPISEHNRLYWYRQTLGQGPEFLTYFQNEAQLEKSRLLSDRFSAERPKGSFSTLEIQRTEQGDSAMYLCASYWLAGPEGETQYFGPGTRLLVL.

CDR3 coding DNA: TGCGCCAGCAGTTCATGGGGCAGGGATAGCAATCAGCCCCAGCATTTT. Protein product: CASSSWGRDSNQPQHF. The J gene is TRBJ1-5, the V gene TRBV4-1; a possible D gene is TRBD1 (5 bases). CDR1 is MGHRA and CDR2 is YSYEKL in the germline V gene. The V and J ends lost 6 bases and 0 bases respectively, with 15 bases between them. This CDR3 comprises 16 residues.

The V gene is TRBV5-4, the J gene TRBJ2-7; 8 bases are shared with TRBD1. In germline, CDR1 is SGHNT, CDR2 YYREEE (reference sequence). This CDR3 has 15 residues. Losses at the gene ends were 4 bases for V and 1 base for J; bases not matched to a gene: 7. CDR3 nucleotides: TGTGCCAGCAGCACATCCGGACAGGGTTCCTACGAGCAGTACTTC. The encoded protein is CASSTSGQGSYEQYF.

CDR3 amino acids: CASSQEVAGGDTQYF. CDR3 DNA sequence: TGTGCCAGCAGCCAAGAAGTAGCGGGGGGAGATACGCAGTATTTT. The chain joins TRBV4-2 to TRBJ2-3; 10 nucleotides agree with TRBD2. V dropped 0 bases and J dropped 5; count of bases not matched to a gene: 2. This CDR3 is built from 15 residues. Germline values: CDR1 LGHNA, CDR2 YNFKEQ.

The chain carries TRBV25-1 and TRBJ2-2; tentatively, D is TRBD2 (5 bases). CDR1 and CDR2 (germline): MGHDK, SYGVNS. V was trimmed by 7 bases and J by 0 bases, leaving 9 bases between them. CDR3 length: 14 amino acids. The CDR3 loop reads CASTSGANTGELFF. As DNA, the CDR3 is TGTGCCAGCACGTCCGGGGCGAACACCGGGGAGCTGTTTTTT.

This clone has only one observation. The V and J genes are TRBV10-2 and TRBJ1-2; maybe TRBD1 (6 bases). In germline, CDR1 is WSHSY, CDR2 SAAADI. CDR3 length: 19 residues. The V end was cut by 8 bases, the J end by 2 bases, with 30 bases between. For the CDR3, the DNA is TGCGCCAGCGGCTGGCGGGGCCGCGACACTGCGACAGGAAACTATGGCTACACCTTC. It specifies CASGWRGRDTATGNYGYTF.

J is TRBJ1-3 and V is TRBV9; D gene unclear. Trimming stripped 3 bases from V and 2 bases from J, with 12 bases between. The CDR3 loop spans 15 amino acids. CDR1 and CDR2 from the germline V gene are SGDLS and YYNGEE. CDR3 sequence: CASSAGPSTGNTIYF. In DNA form, the CDR3 reads TGTGCCAGCAGCGCTGGGCCGTCGACTGGAAACACCATATATTTT.

The genes are TRBV30 and TRBJ1-1, with unresolved D. V lost 5 bases, J lost 3 bases, and 10 bases lay in between. This CDR3 spans 12 amino acids. Germline CDR1 is GTSNPN and CDR2 is SVGIG (reference sequence). CDR3 in DNA: TGTGCCTGGGGACTCGGGGACACTGAAGCTTTCTTT. This sequence encodes CAWGLGDTEAFF. Full variable domain (missing parts from reference TRBV30 and TRBJ1-1): SQTIHQWPATLVQPVGSPLSLECTVEGTSNPNLYWYRQAAGRGLQLLFYSVGIGQISSEVPQNLSASRPQDRQFILSSKKLLLSDSGFYLCAWGLGDTEAFFGQGTRLTVV.

This clone was counted once. The same CDR3 also results from other DNA sequences found in this sample. The chain carries TRBV13 and TRBJ2-7, with D possibly matching TRBD1 (6 bases). Between the trimmed V and J ends, which lost 0 bases and 2 bases, there was a span of 8 bases. Looked up from germline, CDR1 is PRHDT and CDR2 is FYEKMQ (reference sequence). CDR3 length: 14 amino acids. CDR3 coding DNA: TGTGCCAGCAGCTTAGGGGACAGTCCCTACGAGCAGTACTTC. This gives the protein CASSLGDSPYEQYF.

This chain joins TRBV19 and TRBJ2-7, with TRBD1 matching 7 bases. CDR1 and CDR2 (germline): LNHDA, SQIVND (reference sequence). J lost 1 base, V lost 5 bases, and 8 bases had no gene match. This CDR3 comprises 15 residues. CDR3 sequence: CASSARDSTSYEQYF. The CDR3 bases are TGTGCCAGTAGTGCCCGGGACAGCACATCCTACGAGCAGTACTTC. The whole variable domain, filled in from reference TRBV19 and TRBJ2-7, reads DGGITQSPKYLFRKEGQNVTLSCEQNLNHDAMYWYRQDPGQGLRLIYYSQIVNDFQKGDIAEGYSVSREKKESFPLTVTSAQKNPTAFYLCASSARDSTSYEQYFGPGTRLTVT.